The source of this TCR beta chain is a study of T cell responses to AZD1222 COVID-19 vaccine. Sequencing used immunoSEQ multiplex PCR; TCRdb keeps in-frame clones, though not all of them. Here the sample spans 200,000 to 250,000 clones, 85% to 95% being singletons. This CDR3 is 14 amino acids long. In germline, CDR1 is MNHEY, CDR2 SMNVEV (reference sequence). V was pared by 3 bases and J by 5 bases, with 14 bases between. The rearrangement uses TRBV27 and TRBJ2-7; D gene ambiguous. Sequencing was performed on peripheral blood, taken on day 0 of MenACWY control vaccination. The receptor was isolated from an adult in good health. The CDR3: CASSFCRAEHEQYF. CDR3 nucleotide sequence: TGTGCCAGCAGTTTCTGTAGGGCTGAACACGAGCAGTACTTC.